The 21 T cell receptor beta chains presented below share a single source sample, sequenced in a study of patients and donors after allogeneic stem cell transplantation. TCRdb re-derived calls from the RT-PCR reads in MiXCR, one entry per CDR3 protein. The data show roughly 140,000 distinct CDR3 sequences, approximately 40% seen once. The sequencing input was blood, either unsorted or a sorted T cell fraction (not recorded which). The receptors shown here come from a human donor who was either an allogeneic HSCT recipient or a stem cell or donor lymphocyte infusion donor (not recorded which). It is not recorded whose cells these are; they may come from a transplant donor.

The chain uses TRBV12-3 or TRBV12-4 and TRBJ1-1; D gene unclear. Trimming left V 6 bases short and J 3 bases short, with 11 bases between. The CDR3 has 13 amino acids. CDR3 loop: CASSILADTEAFF. The DNA of the CDR3 is TGTGCCAGCAGCATCCTCGCGGACACTGAAGCTTTCTTT.

The chain carries TRBV6-2 or TRBV6-3 and TRBJ2-2; no definite D call. CDR3 length equals 13 residues. V lost 2 bases and J lost 3, with 4 bases in between. Germline-derived CDR1 and CDR2 are MNHEY and SVGEGT. CDR3 protein: CASSYLDTGELFF. The CDR3 bases are TGTGCCAGCAGTTACCTAGACACCGGGGAGCTGTTTTTT.

The table lists this clonotype with a few counts. The V call is TRBV28, the J call TRBJ2-1, with D possibly being TRBD1 (6 bases). Trimming left V 3 bases short and J 4 bases short, with 10 bases between. The CDR3 contains 14 residues. CDR1 is MDHEN and CDR2 is SYDVKM in the germline V gene. The CDR3 reads CASSFRRGYNEQFF. The CDR3 region has the DNA TGTGCCAGCAGTTTCCGCAGGGGTTACAATGAGCAGTTCTTC.

The chain carries TRBV5-1 and TRBJ2-2; 7 nucleotides align to TRBD1. Trimming cost V 4 bases and J 7 bases; bases outside gene matches: 7. The length of the CDR3 is 14 residues. Per germline, CDR1 SGHRS and CDR2 YFSETQ. Here the CDR3 reads CASSPRQGIGELFF. Here the CDR3 DNA reads TGCGCCAGCAGCCCTCGACAGGGAATCGGGGAGCTGTTTTTT.

This clonotype was detected a few times. This rearrangement joins TRBV7-2 to TRBJ1-4; TRBD1 might be the D (5 bases). The CDR3 totals 16 residues. Germline values: CDR1 SGHTA, CDR2 FQGNSA. Trimming shortened V by 4 bases and J by 7 bases, and 19 bases separated the two germline ends. CDR3 residues: CASSSRNRDSGEKLFF. The CDR3 DNA reads TGTGCCAGCAGCTCACGCAACCGGGACTCGGGTGAAAAACTGTTTTTT.

This sequence joins TRBV12-3 or TRBV12-4 and TRBJ1-5, with unresolved D. The CDR3 sequence is 13 residues long. Trimming took 4 bases from V and 3 from J, leaving 7 bases between them. CDR3 sequence reads: CASSYNPNQPQHF. The CDR3 DNA follows: TGTGCCAGCAGTTATAATCCCAATCAGCCCCAGCATTTT.

The chain joins TRBV4-1 to TRBJ1-2, with D maybe TRBD1 (5 bases). The CDR3 has 16 amino acids. The germline gives CDR1 MGHRA, CDR2 YSYEKL. Trimming pared 4 bases from V and 3 bases from J, leaving 18 bases between. The DNA of the CDR3 is TGCGCCAGCAGCCCCCTGGCGGGGCTCTCCCACTATGGCTACACCTTC. Encoded protein: CASSPLAGLSHYGYTF.

The J gene is TRBJ2-7, the V gene TRBV20-1; D remains ambiguous. CDR1 DFQATT and CDR2 SNEGSKA come from the germline V gene (reference sequence). Trimming took 5 bases from V and 3 from J, leaving 14 bases between them. There are 13 residues in the CDR3. Written as DNA, the CDR3 is TGCAGTGCTCGAGCGCTTACTTACTACGAGCAGTACTTC. Translation gives CSARALTYYEQYF.

V usage is TRBV5-1 and J usage is TRBJ1-2; 8 bases fit TRBD1. The CDR3 is 16 amino acids. Germline CDR1 SGHRS, CDR2 YFSETQ. V was clipped by 0 bases and J by 4 bases; unmatched bases: 8. CDR3 amino acids: CASSLGGDRGIYGYTF. The CDR3 DNA is TGCGCCAGCAGCTTGGGGGGCGACAGGGGAATCTATGGCTACACCTTC. The complete variable domain, with remaining parts taken from reference TRBV5-1 and TRBJ1-2, reads KAGVTQTPRYLIKTRGQQVTLSCSPISGHRSVSWYQQTPGQGLQFLFEYFSETQRNKGNFPGRFSGRQFSNSRSEMNVSTLELGDSALYLCASSLGGDRGIYGYTFGSGTRLTVV.

DNA of the CDR3: TGTGCCAGCAGCCCTACGACAGGGAGCTATGGCTACACCTTC. Amino acid sequence: CASSPTTGSYGYTF. V usage is TRBV6-6 and J usage is TRBJ1-2; 7 bases map to TRBD1. The CDR3 runs 14 residues. The V gene's germline CDR1 is MNHNY and CDR2 SVGAGI (reference sequence). Trimming cost V 6 bases and J 4 bases; bases outside gene matches: 8.

The chain joins TRBV28 to TRBJ1-3, with 7 bases aligning to TRBD1. The CDR3 is made up of 16 amino acids. Per the germline V gene, CDR1 is MDHEN and CDR2 is SYDVKM. Losses at the gene ends were 4 bases for V and 4 bases for J; bases not matched to a gene: 10. In DNA, the CDR3 is TGTGCCAGCAGTTCGCTCAGACAGGGATGGGGAAACACCATATATTTT. Residues: CASSSLRQGWGNTIYF.

V usage is TRBV9 and J usage is TRBJ2-2; D may be TRBD1 (6 bases). This CDR3 comprises 15 residues. Germline CDR1 and CDR2: SGDLS and YYNGEE. With 0 bases removed from V and 5 bases from J, the gap between germline ends came to 11 bases. The CDR3 DNA reads TGTGCCAGCAGCGTAGAGACAGGCGGGACCGGGGAGCTGTTTTTT. Encoded protein: CASSVETGGTGELFF.

In its sample, this clonotype was seen a few times. This chain connects TRBV28 to TRBJ1-4; D is ambiguous. The CDR3 totals 15 residues. Germline V lookup: CDR1 MDHEN, CDR2 SYDVKM. V was clipped by 6 bases and J by 0 bases, with 11 bases between them. CDR3 bases: TGTGCCAGCAGCGCCGGCGCCGCAACTAATGAAAAACTGTTTTTT. It codes for CASSAGAATNEKLFF.

This chain joins TRBV5-1 and TRBJ2-1, with 10 bases identical to TRBD2. CDR3 length equals 16 residues. The V gene's germline CDR1 is SGHRS and CDR2 YFSETQ. The V and J ends lost 1 base and 6 bases, in that order; junction bases with no gene match: 7. CDR3 loop: CASSLSETSGFNEQFF. Written as DNA, the CDR3 is TGCGCCAGCAGCTTGTCCGAGACTAGCGGGTTCAATGAGCAGTTCTTC.

The chain combines TRBV27 with TRBJ1-6; possible D gene TRBD1, 5 bases. Germline lookup yields CDR1 MNHEY and CDR2 SMNVEV (reference sequence). There are 15 residues in the CDR3. The V gene lost 4 bases and the J gene lost 10 bases, with 17 bases spanning the gap. CDR3: CASSSRGWVGSPLHF. The CDR3 region has the DNA TGTGCCAGCAGTTCCCGGGGGTGGGTAGGGTCACCCCTCCACTTT.

Ten or more counts support this clonotype. The rearrangement links TRBV20-1 to TRBJ1-3; D is possibly TRBD1 (5 bases). This CDR3 comprises 12 residues. Germline values: CDR1 DFQATT, CDR2 SNEGSKA (reference sequence). Trimming cost V 6 bases and J 2 bases, with 8 bases left between them. Here the CDR3 reads CSAGGAGNTIYF. CDR3 sequence (DNA): TGCAGTGCCGGGGGGGCTGGAAACACCATATATTTT.

This rearrangement joins TRBV12-3 or TRBV12-4 to TRBJ1-1; D may be TRBD1 (5 bases). The germline V and J ends were trimmed by 5 bases and 3 bases, with 13 bases remaining between them. The CDR3 contains 14 residues. CDR3 sequence reads: CASSGGLGDTEAFF. CDR3 nucleotide sequence: TGTGCCAGCAGTGGGGGACTCGGGGACACTGAAGCTTTCTTT.

The V gene is TRBV5-1, the J gene TRBJ1-1; D gene unclear. Deletions cut 2 bases from V and 0 bases from J, with 14 bases between. CDR3 length: 16 amino acids. Germline assignment: CDR1 SGHRS and CDR2 YFSETQ. This CDR3 is CASSLGDSIMNTEAFF. The CDR3 DNA sequence: TGCGCCAGCAGCTTAGGAGACTCTATTATGAACACTGAAGCTTTCTTT.

The chain links TRBV12-3 or TRBV12-4 to TRBJ2-7; TRBD2 is a possible D gene (5 bases). This CDR3 is 16 amino acids long. V was clipped by 4 bases and J by 3 bases, with 19 bases between them. This CDR3 is CASSSADAGRFYEQYV. CDR3 sequence (DNA): TGTGCCAGCAGTTCAGCGGACGCGGGCAGGTTCTACGAGCAGTACGTC.

In this sample, this clonotype turned up a few times. The J gene is TRBJ1-1, the V gene TRBV11-2; D perhaps matches TRBD1 (6 bases). Germline CDR1 and CDR2: SGHAT and FQNNGV. The CDR3 runs to 15 residues. The germline V and J ends were trimmed by 5 bases and 0 bases, with 13 bases remaining between them. CDR3: CASSPNRALNTEAFF. CDR3 DNA sequence: TGTGCCAGCAGCCCTAACAGGGCCCTGAACACTGAAGCTTTCTTT.

This clonotype was counted a few times. J is TRBJ1-6 and V is TRBV12-3 or TRBV12-4, with unresolved D. This CDR3 is built from 11 residues. V lost 6 bases and J lost 5, with 2 bases in between. The CDR3 DNA reads TGTGCCAGCAGCCATAATTCACCCCTCCACTTT. It is translated as CASSHNSPLHF.